This TCR beta chain stems from a study of cytomegalovirus exposure and HLA in healthy donors. Between the trimmed V and J ends, which lost 2 bases and 5 bases, there was a span of 13 bases. Germline CDR1 SGHKS, CDR2 YYEKEE (reference sequence). The CDR3 is made up of 14 amino acids. Primers for the PCR totalled 60 Vbeta and 13 Jbeta. Only in-frame clones appear in the TCRdb table, and some are missing; sequencing was by immunoSEQ multiplex PCR. The top ten hold around 6.6% of the sample, which has about 160,000 clones, 65% to 90% seen once. The receptor comes from a man aged 50-60 years in good health and CMV-seropositive. The specimen sequenced was PBMCs. The chain is built from TRBV5-5 and TRBJ2-5; D might be TRBD2 (5 bases). As DNA, the CDR3 is TGTGCCAGCAGCTTTTTACGGGGAGAGGAGACCCAGTACTTC. The encoded protein is CASSFLRGEETQYF.